The entry below describes one T cell receptor beta chain. Sequencing was performed with immunoSEQ multiplex PCR; in TCRdb, only in-frame clones are kept and a portion is missing. The sample shows 290,000 or so clones, around 90% of them seen only once. The sample originates from a study of blood T cell repertoires in COVID-19. Germline CDR1 GTSNPN, CDR2 SVGIG (reference sequence). V was shortened by 6 bases and J by 0 bases, with 15 bases between the two germline ends. This CDR3 contains 14 residues. Sequencing was done on a sample of peripheral blood. This TCR was sampled from a man in his 70s with acute or convalescent COVID-19. The rearrangement links TRBV30 to TRBJ2-7, with TRBD1 as a possible D gene (6 bases). This CDR3 reads CACPTGRSSYEQYF. In DNA form, the CDR3 reads TGTGCCTGTCCAACAGGGCGAAGCTCCTACGAGCAGTACTTC.